A selection of T cell receptor beta chains follows, all from one sample in a study of beta chain features in type 1 diabetes. The table came from immunoSEQ multiplex PCR; TCRdb's copy has only in-frame clones and leaves some out. The data contain about 650,000 clones, 9.5% to 15% of them seen just once; the ten biggest clones take up approximately 0.11%. Material for sequencing was naive CD4+ T cells from blood. The receptors shown here come from a man younger than 40 with type 1 diabetes. The CDR3 runs from the conserved cysteine through the conserved F or W. The D gene is left open where the match is weak. Clone size is shown for a subset of rows, as once, few, many or a class of expanded clone.

j_call d_call v_call clone_size cdr3_nt cdr3_aa
TRBJ1-6 . TRBV30 . TGTGCCTGGAGTGTACACGGGGGGAATTCACCCCTCCACTTT CAWSVHGGNSPLHF
TRBJ1-6 . TRBV19 few TGTGCCAGTAGTCCCCTCCTGGGAGCCGTACGCTTT CASSPLLGAVRF
TRBJ2-7 TRBD1 TRBV9 few TGTGCCAGCAGCGCGGGACAGGGGGTCTACGAGCAGTACTTC CASSAGQGVYEQYF
TRBJ2-5 . TRBV5-1 . TGCGCCAGCAGCTTGTTGCGGGGCCAAGAGACCCAGTACTTC CASSLLRGQETQYF
TRBJ2-7 . TRBV2 . TGTGCCAGCAAGTCGGGCAGGACTTCCTACGAGCAGTACTTC CASKSGRTSYEQYF
TRBJ1-5 . TRBV18 . TGTGCCAGCTCACCACCTGGGGCAGGTTTTAGCAATCAGCCCCAGCATTTT CASSPPGAGFSNQPQHF
TRBJ1-4 . TRBV11-2 few TGTGCCAGCAGCTTAGATAGAGCCAGGGGTAATGAAAAACTGTTTTTT CASSLDRARGNEKLFF
TRBJ1-2 . TRBV10-2 . TGCGCCAGCAGTGACTCGGGGGTCAACTATGGCTACACCTTC CASSDSGVNYGYTF
TRBJ1-2 TRBD1 TRBV29-1 few TGCAGCGTTGAAGATGGACAGGGGGCTAGCGGCTACACCTTC CSVEDGQGASGYTF
TRBJ2-5 TRBD1 TRBV11-2 . TGTGCCAGCAGCTCCCAGACAGGGGGTCAATGGGGGACCCAGTACTTC CASSSQTGGQWGTQYF
TRBJ2-5 . TRBV29-1 few TGCAGCGTAGACCGGGGGTACCAAGAGACCCAGTACTTC CSVDRGYQETQYF
TRBJ1-5 TRBD1 TRBV6-5 few TGTGCCAGCAGTCCAAACAGGGGTCAGCCCCAGCATTTT CASSPNRGQPQHF
TRBJ1-6 . TRBV2 few TGTGCCAGCTTAAGGGACACTCATTCACCCCTCCACTTT CASLRDTHSPLHF
TRBJ2-1 . TRBV6-1 . TGTGCCAGCAGTTCGACAGGCCATTCTTACAATGAGCAGTTCTTC CASSSTGHSYNEQFF
TRBJ1-4 . TRBV18 . TGTGCCAGCTCACCATCAAGGGTTTTCGGTGAAAAACTGTTTTTT CASSPSRVFGEKLFF
TRBJ2-7 . TRBV11-2 . TGTGCCAGCCGAGCGGCCAGCTCCTACGAGCAGTACTTC CASRAASSYEQYF
TRBJ1-2 TRBD1 TRBV7-2 few TGTGCCAGCACCCCATGGGGGGGGACAGCTAACTATGGCTACACCTTC CASTPWGGTANYGYTF
TRBJ1-2 TRBD1 TRBV7-9 few TGTGCCAGCAGCCCAGTAGGACAGGGTAGCTACACCTTC CASSPVGQGSYTF
TRBJ2-5 TRBD2 TRBV5-4 . TGTGCCAGCGGCACCCAACTAGCGGGGATGGGGGAGACCCAGTACTTC CASGTQLAGMGETQYF
TRBJ2-7 . TRBV11-1 few TGTGCCAGCAGCTCGGACGACCTGGAGTACTTC CASSSDDLEYF
TRBJ2-7 . TRBV7-9 . TGTGCCAGCAGCTTAGGACAGGTCAGCTCCTACGAGCAGTACTTC CASSLGQVSSYEQYF
TRBJ1-5 TRBD1 TRBV19 few TGTGCCAGTAGTAGGAGGGGACAGGGTTTAAGCAATCAGCCCCAGCATTTT CASSRRGQGLSNQPQHF
TRBJ1-1 . TRBV2 . TGTGCCAGCACGTCGACCTTGAACACTGAAGCTTTCTTT CASTSTLNTEAFF
TRBJ2-1 TRBD1 TRBV7-9 few TGTGCCAGCAGCCTGACAGGGGTGGGGTACAATGAGCAGTTCTTC CASSLTGVGYNEQFF
TRBJ2-5 . TRBV19 . TGTGCCAGTAGTCTTCAAGAGACCCAGTACTTC CASSLQETQYF
TRBJ1-4 . TRBV7-9 . TGTGCCAGCAGCTTAGGCAAGGGAGAGCATGAAAAACTGTTTTTT CASSLGKGEHEKLFF
TRBJ2-1 . TRBV13 . TGTGCCAGCAGTCTTACAGGGTGGAATGAGCAGTTCTTC CASSLTGWNEQFF
TRBJ1-6 . TRBV5-6 . TGTGCCAGCAGCGACACGGCGAGGAATTCACCCCTCCACTTT CASSDTARNSPLHF
TRBJ2-3 TRBD1 TRBV7-7 . TGTGCTAGCAGTCGCGGACAGGGCACAGATACGCAGTATTTT CASSRGQGTDTQYF
TRBJ1-2 TRBD1 TRBV7-9 few TGTGCCAGCAGCTTGGGACAGGGCGGTGGCTACACCTTC CASSLGQGGGYTF
TRBJ1-1 . TRBV2 . TGTGCCAGCGGCGGACAGTTGAACACTGAAGCTTTCTTT CASGGQLNTEAFF
TRBJ1-1 . TRBV5-1 few TGCGCCAGCAATAATCCGAACACTGAAGCTTTCTTT CASNNPNTEAFF
TRBJ1-4 . TRBV6-6 . TGTGCCAGCAGTTCTGATAGGAATGAAAAACTGTTTTTT CASSSDRNEKLFF
TRBJ1-1 TRBD1 TRBV7-2 few TGTGCCAGCAGCTTTGGGACAGGACATACTGAAGCTTTCTTT CASSFGTGHTEAFF
TRBJ2-3 TRBD2 TRBV29-1 . TGCAGCGTTGCCTCCTGGGCGGGGGGCTCTAGCACAGATACGCAGTATTTT CSVASWAGGSSTDTQYF
TRBJ2-3 TRBD2 TRBV2 . TGTGCCAGCAGTTTCCGAGGGACTAGCGGAGATACGCAGTATTTT CASSFRGTSGDTQYF
TRBJ2-7 TRBD1 TRBV6-6 . TGTGCCAGCATTCCGGGGACAGCGCCCTACGAGCAGTACTTC CASIPGTAPYEQYF
TRBJ1-5 . TRBV7-6 few TGTGCCAGCAGTAAATCAGGGGTGAATAGCAATCAGCCCCAGCATTTT CASSKSGVNSNQPQHF
TRBJ2-7 . TRBV6-5 few TGTGCCAGCCGACCGGGATTATCGTCCTACGAGCAGTACTTC CASRPGLSSYEQYF
TRBJ1-5 . TRBV5-1 . TGCGCCAGCAGCTTGGAGATTTGGAGTAGCAATCAGCCCCAGCATTTT CASSLEIWSSNQPQHF
TRBJ1-6 TRBD1 TRBV7-2 . TGTGCCAGCAGCTGGACCGGGACAGGGTACTCACCCCTCCACTTT CASSWTGTGYSPLHF
TRBJ2-1 . TRBV9 . TGTGCCAGCAGCGTAGATATAAGGGTCTCCTACAATGAGCAGTTCTTC CASSVDIRVSYNEQFF
TRBJ2-5 TRBD1 TRBV28 . TGTGCCAGCAGCCCCGGGACAGGGGTCCGTTTCGAGACCCAGTACTTC CASSPGTGVRFETQYF
TRBJ1-2 . TRBV28 . TGTGCCAGCAGGCCCGGGACGGAGTTTTATGGCTACACCTTC CASRPGTEFYGYTF
TRBJ1-1 . TRBV5-1 few TGCGCCAGCAGCTTGGCCGAGCGGGGTGAAGCTTTCTTT CASSLAERGEAFF
TRBJ2-7 TRBD1 TRBV9 . TGTGCCAGCAGCGTAGGACAGGGTTTCTACGAGCAGTACTTC CASSVGQGFYEQYF
TRBJ1-1 . TRBV27 few TGTGCCAGCAGTTTCTTGGGCAGGGGTTACACTGAAGCTTTCTTT CASSFLGRGYTEAFF
TRBJ2-5 TRBD1 TRBV7-3 few TGTGCCAGCAGCTCGACAGGGCAAGAGACCCAGTACTTC CASSSTGQETQYF
TRBJ1-2 . TRBV30 . TGTGCCTGGAGTGTACGGGCCAACATCAACTATGGCTACACCTTC CAWSVRANINYGYTF
TRBJ1-2 . TRBV4-3 . TGCGCCAGCAGCCAAGAGAGTCCGGGGTCCTATGGCTACACCTTC CASSQESPGSYGYTF
TRBJ1-2 . TRBV6-5 few TGTGCCAGCAGTTACTCCCAGGGCAACTATGGCTACACCTTC CASSYSQGNYGYTF
TRBJ1-5 . TRBV29-1 . TGCAGCGCCCGGGGCGTAGATCAGCCCCAGCATTTT CSARGVDQPQHF
TRBJ1-6 . TRBV9 few TGTGCCAGCAGCGTAGACAGGGTTGATTCACCCCTCCACTTT CASSVDRVDSPLHF
TRBJ2-6 . TRBV2 few TGTGCCAGCAGTGTTGAGAGCGCCTCTGGGGCCAACGTCCTGACTTTC CASSVESASGANVLTF